This T cell receptor (beta chain) was found in a study of blood T cell repertoires in COVID-19. Study-wide background: Sample material is recorded as cDNA or gDNA derived from T cells, B-cell-depleted T cells, or PBMCs.

Method: immunoSEQ multiplex PCR; TCRdb's copy keeps in-frame clones and lacks some. Altogether some 150,000 clones are present, over 75% being singletons, with the ten largest covering 2.5% to 3%. The sequence came from a man aged 50 or older with acute or convalescent COVID-19. The sequencing sample was made of peripheral blood.

The CDR3 DNA reads TGTGCCAGTAGTATAGGGCAGGGGGGCACTGAAGCTTTCTTT. This codes for CASSIGQGGTEAFF. The chain is built from TRBV19 and TRBJ1-1, with 7 bases matching TRBD1. The J segment lost 4 bases and the V segment lost 1 base, leaving 3 bases of the junction unmatched. The germline V gene has CDR1 LNHDA and CDR2 SQIVND (reference sequence). The CDR3 has 14 amino acids.